The 31 T cell receptor beta chains given below trace back to one sample, sequenced in a study of CD8 T cells in ankylosing spondylitis. The study's findings and limits: Ankylosing spondylitis blood appeared to be characterized by a TCR beta motif of eight highly homologous variants.

For these TCRs, the target antigens are not known. MiXCR, applied by TCRdb to the 5' RACE reads, yields one record per CDR3 protein. The data show roughly 490,000 distinct CDR3 sequences, less than 6% seen once. The sequenced sample consisted of blood, either unsorted or a sorted T cell fraction (not recorded which). Source of these receptors: a male donor with ankylosing spondylitis.

This clonotype has a count of ten or more. This chain joins TRBV6-5 and TRBJ1-5; unclear D gene. V lost 2 bases, J lost 5 bases, and 7 bases lay in between. The V gene's germline CDR1 is MNHEY and CDR2 SVGAGI. CDR3 length: 13 residues. The CDR3 DNA sequence: TGTGCCAGCAGTTACACCAGATATCAGCCCCAGCATTTT. Its translation is CASSYTRYQPQHF.

This clonotype was counted at least ten times. This sequence joins TRBV5-6 and TRBJ1-5; 7 nucleotides align to TRBD1. This CDR3 contains 16 residues. The germline gives CDR1 SGHDT, CDR2 YYEEEE. Unmatched junction bases numbered 11, after V lost 8 bases and J lost 0 bases. DNA for the CDR3: TGTGCCAGATCGGGACAGAAGTTATATAGCAATCAGCCCCAGCATTTT. Translated, it gives CARSGQKLYSNQPQHF. Drawing the rest from reference TRBV5-6 and TRBJ1-5, the complete variable domain is DAGVTQSPTHLIKTRGQQVTLRCSPKSGHDTVSWYQQALGQGPQFIFQYYEEEERQRGNFPDRFSGHQFPNYSSELNVNALLLGDSALYLCARSGQKLYSNQPQHFGDGTRLSIL.

This clonotype was counted ten times or more. The V and J genes are TRBV15 and TRBJ1-1; no reliable D call. The CDR3 length is 14 residues. Trimming took off 0 bases at V and 8 bases at J, with 13 bases between the two ends. Germline-derived CDR1 and CDR2 are LNHNV and YYDKDF (reference sequence). The CDR3 protein is CATSRERPGAEAFF. The CDR3 nucleotides are TGTGCCACCAGCAGAGAAAGACCGGGAGCGGAAGCTTTCTTT.

This clonotype showed up many times. This chain connects TRBV7-2 to TRBJ1-4; the match to TRBD1 covers 8 bases. This CDR3 is 16 amino acids long. Germline loops: CDR1 SGHTA, CDR2 FQGNSA. V lost 4 bases and J lost 4; bases outside the gene matches: 8. The chain's CDR3 is CASSSGQGRGNEKLFF. The CDR3 DNA reads as TGTGCCAGCAGCTCCGGACAGGGCAGGGGTAATGAAAAACTGTTTTTT. The full variable domain, with the rest looked up from reference TRBV7-2 and TRBJ1-4, is GAGVSQSPSNKVTEKGKDVELRCDPISGHTALYWYRQSLGQGLEFLIYFQGNSAPDKSGLPSDRFSAERTGGSVSTLTIQRTQQEDSAVYLCASSSGQGRGNEKLFFGSGTQLSVL.

This clonotype appeared many times. V is TRBV10-3 and J is TRBJ2-1, with TRBD2 identical over 8 bases. Germline loops: CDR1 ENHRY, CDR2 SYGVKD. This CDR3 has 16 amino acids. The J segment lost 0 bases and the V segment lost 1 base, leaving 2 bases of the junction unmatched. The CDR3 nucleotides are TGTGCCATCAGTGAGTTTAGCGGGACCTCCTACAATGAGCAGTTCTTC. Translation gives CAISEFSGTSYNEQFF.

V usage is TRBV27 and J usage is TRBJ2-1; D is undetermined. Germline CDR1 and CDR2: MNHEY and SMNVEV (reference sequence). There are 16 residues in the CDR3. Between the trimmed V and J ends, which lost 5 bases and 3 bases, there was a span of 17 bases. The CDR3 region is CASSHFPKTGYNEQFF. The CDR3 DNA is TGTGCCAGCAGTCACTTTCCCAAGACTGGCTACAATGAGCAGTTCTTC.

This clonotype was counted ten times or more. V usage is TRBV20-1 and J usage is TRBJ2-3; no reliable D call. This CDR3 has 11 residues. V was pared by 5 bases and J by 5 bases, with 8 bases between. Germline V gene data show CDR1 as DFQATT and CDR2 as SNEGSKA (reference sequence). The CDR3 bases are TGCAGTGCTCCGGATGGAGATACGCAGTATTTT. It is translated as CSAPDGDTQYF.

This clonotype was seen a handful of times. The chain carries TRBV9 and TRBJ1-4, with D possibly being TRBD1 (6 bases). Trimming took 1 base from V and 0 from J, leaving 7 bases between them. There are 15 residues in the CDR3. Looked up from germline, CDR1 is SGDLS and CDR2 is YYNGEE. The CDR3 bases are TGTGCCAGCAGCGTAAGGGGGACAACTAATGAAAAACTGTTTTTT. Amino acid sequence: CASSVRGTTNEKLFF.

This clonotype has a count of ten or more. The V call is TRBV5-1, the J call TRBJ2-3, with D tentatively TRBD2 (5 bases). With 0 bases removed from V and 0 bases from J, the gap between germline ends came to 8 bases. CDR1 is SGHRS and CDR2 is YFSETQ in the germline V gene. This CDR3 comprises 15 residues. The CDR3 loop reads CASSLEGASTDTQYF. The CDR3 bases are TGCGCCAGCAGCTTGGAGGGAGCTAGCACAGATACGCAGTATTTT.

This clonotype was found many times. The chain couples TRBV9 to TRBJ2-7; 12 bases map to TRBD2. Germline V gene data show CDR1 as SGDLS and CDR2 as YYNGEE. V gave up 2 bases and J gave up 5 bases; unmatched junction bases: 5. This CDR3 has 15 amino acids. This chain's CDR3 is CASSVAGLAGDEQYF. The CDR3 nucleotides read TGTGCCAGCAGCGTGGCGGGACTAGCGGGCGACGAGCAGTACTTC.

This clonotype came up many times. CDR3 bases: TGTGCCAGCAGCGTTTATCTGGGACGGCAAGAGACCCAGTACTTC. This translates into CASSVYLGRQETQYF. J is TRBJ2-5 and V is TRBV9; the D gene could be TRBD1 or TRBD2 (5 bases each). This CDR3 comprises 15 residues. Germline V gene data show CDR1 as SGDLS and CDR2 as YYNGEE. V was cut by 2 bases and J by 2 bases, with 13 bases left in between.

This clonotype was picked up many times. The rearrangement links TRBV10-3 to TRBJ2-3, with a weak D call TRBD2 (6 bases). V lost 4 bases to trimming and J lost 4 bases, with 12 bases between them. The CDR3 spans 14 residues. Germline assignment: CDR1 ENHRY and CDR2 SYGVKD. CDR3 sequence: CAISGGRDSDTQYF. The CDR3 region has the DNA TGTGCCATCAGTGGTGGTCGGGACTCAGATACGCAGTATTTT.

This clonotype was detected ten times or more. The chain carries TRBV29-1 and TRBJ1-3; D is possibly TRBD1 (5 bases). CDR3 length: 12 amino acids. The germline V gene encodes CDR1 SQVTM and CDR2 ANQGSEA. V lost 7 bases to trimming and J lost 2 bases, with 9 bases between them. The CDR3 protein is CSAGQPGNTIYF. The CDR3 DNA is TGCAGCGCGGGGCAGCCTGGAAACACCATATATTTT.

Ten or more counts support this clonotype. The V gene is TRBV29-1, the J gene TRBJ2-1, with TRBD1 matching over 9 bases. V gave up 1 base and J gave up 4 bases; unmatched junction bases: 2. The CDR3 is 14 amino acids. Germline V lookup: CDR1 SQVTM, CDR2 ANQGSEA. CDR3 sequence: CSVEVDRGYNEQFF. The CDR3 coding sequence is TGCAGCGTTGAAGTGGACAGGGGTTACAATGAGCAGTTCTTC.

At least ten counts were recorded for this clonotype. The chain links TRBV5-1 to TRBJ2-1, with 9 bases lining up with TRBD2. This CDR3 has 15 residues. J gave up 7 bases and V 1 base, and 6 bases lay outside the gene matches. Germline assignment: CDR1 SGHRS and CDR2 YFSETQ. CDR3: CASSLSLAGTNEQFF. The CDR3, as DNA: TGCGCCAGCAGCTTGTCCCTAGCGGGAACTAATGAGCAGTTCTTC.

This clonotype was counted many times. J is TRBJ2-5 and V is TRBV9, with TRBD1 identical over 10 bases. J gave up 0 bases and V 4 bases, and 9 bases lay outside the gene matches. CDR3 length equals 17 residues. Germline values: CDR1 SGDLS, CDR2 YYNGEE. Here the CDR3 DNA reads TGTGCCAGCAGCCCCTTACCGGGACAGGGGAACCAAGAGACCCAGTACTTC. Protein: CASSPLPGQGNQETQYF.

This clonotype has only a few counts. This sequence joins TRBV7-8 and TRBJ2-1, with 11 bases that match TRBD2. The junction had 4 bases not matched to a gene; V was cut back by 2 bases and J by 7 bases. There are 15 residues in the CDR3. Germline lookup yields CDR1 SGHVS and CDR2 FQNEAQ. The DNA for the CDR3 is TGTGCCAGCAGCTTACAGACTAGCGGGGTTAATGAGCAGTTCTTC. Amino acids: CASSLQTSGVNEQFF.

This clonotype has ten or more counts. V gene TRBV10-3 combines with J gene TRBJ2-1; TRBD2 might be the D (6 bases). Trimming removed 3 bases at V and 9 bases at J, with 18 bases between. The CDR3 loop spans 15 amino acids. The germline CDR1 and CDR2 sequences are ENHRY and SYGVKD. The CDR3 nucleotides are TGTGCCATCAGTGACGGCGGGAAGACGCGCGGTGAGCAGTTCTTC. It translates to CAISDGGKTRGEQFF.

The rearrangement links TRBV2 to TRBJ2-5; D not resolved. The CDR3 covers 13 residues. Looked up from germline, CDR1 is SNHLY and CDR2 is FYNNEI. Trimming removed 2 bases from V and 0 bases from J, with 4 bases in between. The DNA for the CDR3 is TGTGCCAGCAGTGAATATTACCAAGAGACCCAGTACTTC. This encodes CASSEYYQETQYF. Based on the CDR3 plus reference TRBV2 and TRBJ2-5, the full variable domain is EPEVTQTPSHQVTQMGQEVILRCVPISNHLYFYWYRQILGQKVEFLVSFYNNEISEKSEIFDDQFSVERPDGSNFTLKIRSTKLEDSAMYFCASSEYYQETQYFGPGTRLLVL.

There are many counts of this clonotype. The CDR3 nucleotides read TGCGCCAGCAGCCTCAGGGCCTTTAATGAAAAACTGTTTTTT. Its translation is CASSLRAFNEKLFF. The chain joins TRBV4-3 to TRBJ1-4; D might be TRBD1 (5 bases). Germline V lookup: CDR1 LGHNA, CDR2 YSLEER. V was clipped by 4 bases and J by 4 bases, with 10 bases between them. The CDR3 is made up of 14 amino acids.

This clonotype occurred many times. V is TRBV7-2 and J is TRBJ2-1; tentatively, D is TRBD2 (5 bases). This CDR3 is built from 14 residues. CDR1 SGHTA and CDR2 FQGNSA come from the germline V gene. With 3 bases removed from V and 4 bases from J, the gap between germline ends came to 10 bases. CDR3: CASSLMDSYNEQFF. As DNA, the CDR3 is TGTGCCAGCAGCTTGATGGACTCTTACAATGAGCAGTTCTTC.

This clonotype was picked up many times. The CDR3 protein is CSAGGMGLAGDAQYF. The CDR3 DNA is TGCAGTGCCGGGGGTATGGGACTAGCGGGAGATGCGCAGTACTTC. The rearrangement joins TRBV20-1 to TRBJ2-7; 14 positions match TRBD2. CDR1 is DFQATT, CDR2 SNEGSKA, per germline (reference sequence). The V gene end was trimmed by 6 bases and the J gene end by 9 bases; junction bases not matched to a gene: 13. This CDR3 has 15 residues.

This clonotype was seen repeatedly, ten times or more. This chain uses TRBV5-1 with TRBJ2-7; 10 nucleotides agree with TRBD1. The J segment lost 3 bases and the V segment lost 3 bases, leaving 0 bases of the junction unmatched. Per germline, CDR1 SGHRS and CDR2 YFSETQ. There are 13 residues in the CDR3. For the CDR3, the DNA is TGCGCCAGCAGCTGGACAGGGGGCTACGAGCAGTACTTC. This translates into CASSWTGGYEQYF.

To note about this clonotype: Possible read error: a much larger clone is one base away. The chain combines TRBV5-1 with TRBJ2-7; 7 bases are a match to TRBD1. The CDR3 contains 13 residues. Germline CDR1 SGHRS, CDR2 YFSETQ. The chain's CDR3 is CTSSIRDSYEQYF. The CDR3 DNA reads TGCACCAGCAGCATCCGGGACAGCTACGAGCAGTACTTC.

The chain joins TRBV6-2 or TRBV6-3 to TRBJ1-6, with D hard to call. Germline V CDR1 and CDR2: MNHEY, SVGEGT. This CDR3 is built from 15 residues. Trimming removed 6 bases at V and 5 bases at J, with 14 bases between. The CDR3 sequence is CASRRLGENNSPLHF. The CDR3 nucleotides are TGTGCCAGCAGGCGGCTTGGCGAGAATAATTCACCCCTCCACTTT.

This clonotype has a handful of counts. The chain is built from TRBV12-3 or TRBV12-4 and TRBJ2-1; either TRBD1 or TRBD2 may fit D (6 bases each). The CDR3 covers 15 residues. Trimming pared 4 bases from V and 9 bases from J, leaving 19 bases between. CDR3 sequence reads: CASSSRGTPTGEQFF. The CDR3 DNA sequence: TGTGCCAGCAGTTCTAGGGGGACTCCGACGGGTGAGCAGTTCTTC.

This clonotype was detected many times. The rearrangement joins TRBV20-1 to TRBJ1-1; D is undetermined. In germline, CDR1 is DFQATT, CDR2 SNEGSKA (reference sequence). The CDR3 runs 14 residues. The V end was cut by 0 bases, the J end by 0 bases, with 8 bases between. CDR3 sequence (DNA): TGCAGTGCTAGAGAGGCAGGTGTGAACACTGAAGCTTTCTTT. It specifies CSAREAGVNTEAFF.

This clonotype was counted between two and nine times. The CDR3 nucleotides are TGCGCCAGCAGCTTGATAGCAGGGGGTATCTCGAAGGGCTACGAGCAGTACTTC. The encoded protein is CASSLIAGGISKGYEQYF. The chain recombines TRBV5-1 with TRBJ2-7; 7 nucleotides match TRBD1. The CDR3 totals 18 residues. CDR1 and CDR2 (germline): SGHRS, YFSETQ. V was pared by 1 base and J by 3 bases, with 16 bases of the junction left unmatched. Supplemented by reference TRBV5-1 and TRBJ2-7, the full variable domain reads KAGVTQTPRYLIKTRGQQVTLSCSPISGHRSVSWYQQTPGQGLQFLFEYFSETQRNKGNFPGRFSGRQFSNSRSEMNVSTLELGDSALYLCASSLIAGGISKGYEQYFGPGTRLTVT.

This clonotype was counted only a few times. The gene calls are TRBV6-2 or TRBV6-3 and TRBJ2-7, with D perhaps TRBD2 (5 bases). V lost 3 bases, J lost 7 bases, and 16 bases lay in between. This CDR3 is 14 amino acids long. Germline CDR1 and CDR2: MNHEY and SVGEGT. The CDR3 DNA reads TGTGCCAGCAGTTATGACCCCTTATCGGGGGAGCAGTACTTC. Protein product: CASSYDPLSGEQYF.

This clonotype was found many times. The chain uses TRBV20-1 and TRBJ1-6, with D unclear. The germline V gene encodes CDR1 DFQATT and CDR2 SNEGSKA (reference sequence). CDR3 size: 15 residues. V lost 0 bases and J lost 9, with 15 bases in between. For the CDR3, the DNA is TGCAGTGCTAGAGAGTCTTTGGGAGGTAGTTCACCCCTCCACTTT. It yields the protein CSARESLGGSSPLHF.

This clonotype was detected many times. This chain connects TRBV20-1 to TRBJ2-1; D assignment may be TRBD1 or TRBD2 (5 bases each). This CDR3 is 15 amino acids long. Trimming removed 0 bases at V and 0 bases at J, with 9 bases between. The germline CDR1 and CDR2 sequences are DFQATT and SNEGSKA (reference sequence). The CDR3 DNA follows: TGCAGTGCTAGAGAGGGACCAATCTCCTACAATGAGCAGTTCTTC. Amino acid sequence: CSAREGPISYNEQFF.